Each of the 22 T cell receptor beta chains below was sequenced from the same sample in a study of blood T cell repertoires in COVID-19. The protocol was immunoSEQ multiplex PCR, while the TCRdb copy is restricted to in-frame clones and leaves out a portion. The sample yields about 270,000 clones, approximately 89% seen once. Input material: peripheral blood. The receptors stem from a man aged 35 to 55 who had recovered from COVID-19.

This rearrangement joins TRBV7-9 to TRBJ1-2, with 8 bases fitting TRBD1. With 5 bases clipped from V and 0 bases from J, the junction kept 14 bases outside the gene matches. Per germline, CDR1 SEHNR and CDR2 FQNEAQ (reference sequence). The CDR3 is 18 amino acids. CDR3 DNA: TGTGCCAGCAGCGGGACAGGCCAGTTAACTTTACCTAACTATGGCTACACCTTC. Its translation is CASSGTGQLTLPNYGYTF.

The V call is TRBV14, the J call TRBJ1-1; D is undetermined. The CDR3 runs to 15 residues. Germline values: CDR1 SGHDN, CDR2 FVKESK. Trimming removed 1 base from V and 4 bases from J, with 13 bases in between. The CDR3 sequence is CASSQGLLGGTEAFF. DNA of the CDR3: TGTGCCAGCAGCCAAGGCCTACTAGGCGGCACTGAAGCTTTCTTT.

The chain carries TRBV18 and TRBJ1-4; 8 positions match TRBD1. V gave up 3 bases and J gave up 13 bases; unmatched junction bases: 4. CDR1 and CDR2 from the germline V gene are KGHSH and LQKENI. The CDR3 totals 12 residues. In DNA form, the CDR3 reads TGTGCCAGCTCACCGACCGACAGGGGACTGTTTTTT. Its translation: CASSPTDRGLFF.

The chain recombines TRBV19 with TRBJ2-7; D is possibly TRBD2 (6 bases). CDR3 length: 15 residues. The V gene lost 5 bases and the J gene lost 3 bases, with 17 bases spanning the gap. Looked up from germline, CDR1 is LNHDA and CDR2 is SQIVND (reference sequence). The DNA for the CDR3 is TGTGCCAGTAGTCCCCGGGACTTCCTTCACTACGAGCAGTACTTC. As protein: CASSPRDFLHYEQYF.

The gene calls are TRBV6-5 and TRBJ2-2; TRBD2 might be the D (6 bases). The CDR3 has 13 amino acids. Trimming pared 4 bases from V and 6 bases from J, leaving 9 bases between. CDR1 is MNHEY, CDR2 SVGAGI, per germline. CDR3 in amino acids: CASSWSGAGELFF. For the CDR3, the DNA is TGTGCCAGCAGTTGGTCGGGAGCCGGGGAGCTGTTTTTT.

The CDR3 DNA reads as TGTGCCAGCAGCCCTCGGCCCCCGGGACAGGGACCCTACGAGCAGTACTTC. Its translation is CASSPRPPGQGPYEQYF. This chain joins TRBV7-9 and TRBJ2-7; TRBD1 aligns across 9 bases. This CDR3 is 17 amino acids long. Germline CDR1 and CDR2: SEHNR and FQNEAQ (reference sequence). Germline trimming cut 5 bases from V and 2 bases from J; bases unmatched to any gene: 13. The full variable domain, rest sourced from reference TRBV7-9 and TRBJ2-7, is DTGVSQNPRHKITKRGQNVTFRCDPISEHNRLYWYRQTLGQGPEFLTYFQNEAQLEKSRLLSDRFSAERPKGSFSTLEIQRTEQGDSAMYLCASSPRPPGQGPYEQYFGPGTRLTVT.

The chain combines TRBV12-3 or TRBV12-4 with TRBJ2-3; D is unclear. The CDR3 is made up of 12 amino acids. V dropped 5 bases and J dropped 6 bases, with 9 bases sitting between them. The CDR3 coding sequence is TGTGCCAGCAGTCCCTCAGTGGATACGCAGTATTTT. Translating it yields CASSPSVDTQYF.

DNA of the CDR3: TGTGCCAGCAGCGTAGCCTCTTCTCCAGGGTCCCACGAGCAGTACTTC. This codes for CASSVASSPGSHEQYF. This chain links TRBV9 with TRBJ2-7; TRBD1 might be the D (5 bases). V dropped 0 bases and J dropped 5 bases, with 18 bases sitting between them. The CDR3 runs to 16 residues. Germline V gene sequence: CDR1 SGDLS, CDR2 YYNGEE.

A note on this clone: Other DNA sequences in this sample translate to the same CDR3. In DNA, the CDR3 is TGTGCCAGTAGTATAGTAGGCGGGAGTGGGACAGATACGCAGTATTTT. Encoded protein: CASSIVGGSGTDTQYF. The rearrangement links TRBV19 to TRBJ2-3; 7 bases match TRBD2. Germline V CDR1 and CDR2: LNHDA, SQIVND (reference sequence). The CDR3 length is 16 residues. Trimming took 1 base from V and 3 from J; bases not matched to a gene: 7.

CDR3 coding DNA: TGCAGTGCATCAGAGGCGGGCGAGCAGTACTTC. Protein: CSASEAGEQYF. V usage is TRBV20-1 and J usage is TRBJ2-7; a possible D gene is TRBD2 (5 bases). Germline loops: CDR1 DFQATT, CDR2 SNEGSKA (reference sequence). The ends were cut back, 6 bases at V and 6 bases at J, with 12 bases in the middle. There are 11 residues in the CDR3.

The V and J genes are TRBV18 and TRBJ1-1; D is ambiguous. The CDR3 has 15 amino acids. V lost 3 bases to trimming and J lost 4 bases, with 15 bases between them. Germline-derived CDR1 and CDR2 are KGHSH and LQKENI. DNA for the CDR3: TGTGCCAGCTCACCGGTGCAAACGGGAAGCACTGAAGCTTTCTTT. Translated: CASSPVQTGSTEAFF.

This rearrangement joins TRBV11-3 to TRBJ2-5; 7 bases fit TRBD1. V gave up 0 bases and J gave up 8 bases; unmatched junction bases: 3. CDR3 size: 13 residues. CDR1 is SGHNT, CDR2 YENEEA, per germline. For the CDR3, the DNA is TGTGCCAGCAGCTTAGATAGGGGGCGAACCCAGTACTTC. Its translation: CASSLDRGRTQYF.

The chain uses TRBV23-1 and TRBJ2-1, with 13 bases identical to TRBD2. TRBV23-1 is sorted into the ORF group, with uncertain function. The CDR3 totals 20 residues. Trimming removed 3 bases from V and 5 bases from J; junction bases left unmatched: 16. The CDR3, as DNA: TGCGCCAGCAGTCACTCCGGGACTAGCGGGACTCCGCGCGCCCACAATGAGCAGTTCTTC. This codes for CASSHSGTSGTPRAHNEQFF.

The CDR3 is CASSYTGSLQPQHF. CDR3 nucleotide sequence: TGTGCCAGCAGTTACACAGGGTCCCTTCAGCCCCAGCATTTT. The chain carries TRBV6-6 and TRBJ1-5; possible D gene TRBD1, 6 bases. Trimming took 2 bases from V and 6 from J, leaving 11 bases between them. Germline CDR1 and CDR2: MNHNY and SVGAGI (reference sequence). The CDR3 is made up of 14 amino acids.

V usage is TRBV2 and J usage is TRBJ2-7; D not certain. The V gene's germline CDR1 is SNHLY and CDR2 FYNNEI. This CDR3 is built from 11 residues. V gave up 7 bases and J gave up 3 bases, with 7 bases separating them. DNA of the CDR3: TGTGCCAGCACTATGAACTACGAGCAGTACTTC. Its protein is CASTMNYEQYF.

The chain joins TRBV19 to TRBJ1-1; D unresolved. Trimming took 3 bases from V and 8 from J, leaving 16 bases between them. Germline V gene lookup returns CDR1 LNHDA and CDR2 SQIVND (reference sequence). The CDR3 runs 14 residues. CDR3 sequence: CASSMREVAPEAFF. In nucleotides, the CDR3 is TGTGCCAGTAGTATGCGGGAAGTGGCACCGGAAGCTTTCTTT.

The table lists this clone with a few counts. This chain joins TRBV7-2 and TRBJ2-3, with 13 bases aligning to TRBD2. Looked up from germline, CDR1 is SGHTA and CDR2 is FQGNSA. The CDR3 loop spans 16 amino acids. Trimming took 3 bases from V and 6 from J; bases not matched to a gene: 6. CDR3 residues: CASSFTSGGAGDTQYF. The CDR3 coding sequence is TGTGCCAGCAGCTTCACTAGCGGGGGGGCAGGGGATACGCAGTATTTT.

J is TRBJ2-1 and V is TRBV20-1; no clear D gene. V gave up 3 bases and J gave up 0 bases, with 9 bases separating them. CDR3 size: 14 residues. Germline V lookup: CDR1 DFQATT, CDR2 SNEGSKA (reference sequence). The CDR3 sequence: CSASWSSSYNEQFF. The CDR3, as DNA: TGCAGTGCTAGTTGGTCCAGCTCCTACAATGAGCAGTTCTTC.

This clone was observed a handful of times. The rearrangement links TRBV6-1 to TRBJ2-2; maybe TRBD2 (6 bases). V was pared by 1 base and J by 4 bases, with 13 bases between. Germline CDR1 MNHNS, CDR2 SASEGT. CDR3 length: 16 amino acids. This chain's CDR3 is CASSEGPGLFTGELFF. As DNA, the CDR3 is TGTGCCAGCAGTGAAGGTCCCGGACTATTCACCGGGGAGCTGTTTTTT.

This clone was counted once. The genes are TRBV5-4 and TRBJ2-4; D is possibly TRBD2 (6 bases). CDR1 and CDR2 from the germline V gene are SGHNT and YYREEE (reference sequence). V dropped 4 bases and J dropped 0 bases, with 14 bases sitting between them. The CDR3 length is 16 residues. CDR3 in amino acids: CASSLAGTLAKNIQYF. In nucleotides, the CDR3 is TGTGCCAGCAGCCTGGCGGGAACCCTAGCCAAAAACATTCAGTACTTC.

The chain joins TRBV11-1 to TRBJ2-5; a weak D match, TRBD2 (5 bases). The V gene's germline CDR1 is SGHAT and CDR2 FQDESV (reference sequence). This CDR3 is built from 15 residues. Trimming stripped 5 bases from V and 6 bases from J, with 19 bases between. CDR3 DNA sequence: TGTGCCAGCAGCCCAGCGGTCGCGCTCGGGAAGACCCAGTACTTC. This gives the protein CASSPAVALGKTQYF.

The chain recombines TRBV7-8 with TRBJ2-5; 8 bases are a match to TRBD2. Germline V CDR1 and CDR2: SGHVS, FQNEAQ. CDR3 length: 15 amino acids. Trimming took 4 bases from V and 5 from J; bases not matched to a gene: 9. The CDR3 region is CASSSDGGDRETQYF. Written as DNA, the CDR3 is TGTGCCAGCAGCTCAGACGGGGGGGATCGGGAGACCCAGTACTTC.